Following are 27 T cell receptor beta chains from one sample sequenced in a study of identical twins. One entry per CDR3 protein, called by TCRdb with MiXCR from the 5' RACE reads. The data hold 450,000 or so distinct CDR3 sequences, with over 11% observed a single time. The sample also formed part of further work on yellow fever vaccine responses in identical twins.

Input material: CD4+ T cells sorted from blood. The receptors derive from a young woman in good health.

The CDR3 is CAITPGLAGANEQFF. The CDR3 region has the DNA TGTGCCATCACCCCGGGACTAGCGGGAGCAAATGAGCAGTTCTTC. The rearrangement links TRBV10-3 to TRBJ2-1; 14 positions agree with TRBD2. The CDR3 contains 15 residues. Germline loops: CDR1 ENHRY, CDR2 SYGVKD. The V gene end was trimmed by 7 bases and the J gene end by 7 bases; junction bases not matched to a gene: 6.

V is TRBV7-2 and J is TRBJ2-7; TRBD1 might be the D (6 bases). This CDR3 contains 15 residues. The V end was cut by 1 base, the J end by 4 bases, with 14 bases between. Germline lookup yields CDR1 SGHTA and CDR2 FQGNSA. DNA of the CDR3: TGTGCCAGCAGCTTAGGTCTTCAGGGGTCATACGAGCAGTACTTC. Amino acid sequence: CASSLGLQGSYEQYF.

This clonotype has just a few counts. The J gene is TRBJ2-3, the V gene TRBV29-1, with 9 positions matching TRBD1. The V segment lost 2 bases and the J segment 3 bases; nucleotides outside the gene matches: 3. The V gene's germline CDR1 is SQVTM and CDR2 ANQGSEA. This CDR3 has 14 amino acids. The CDR3 nucleotides are TGCAGCGTTGAATCGGACAGGGGAACAGATACGCAGTATTTT. It is translated as CSVESDRGTDTQYF.

The CDR3 nucleotides are TGTGCCAGCAGCTCTTGGGGGGGAGGAGGGTTTCACACTGAAGCTTTCTTT. Its protein is CASSSWGGGGFHTEAFF. This chain uses TRBV5-6 with TRBJ1-1, with D perhaps matching TRBD1 (5 bases). Looked up from germline, CDR1 is SGHDT and CDR2 is YYEEEE. V shed 3 bases and J shed 3 bases, with 21 bases lying between them. This CDR3 comprises 17 residues. Using reference TRBV5-6 and TRBJ1-1 for the parts outside the CDR3, the full variable domain is DAGVTQSPTHLIKTRGQQVTLRCSPKSGHDTVSWYQQALGQGPQFIFQYYEEEERQRGNFPDRFSGHQFPNYSSELNVNALLLGDSALYLCASSSWGGGGFHTEAFFGQGTRLTVV.

This clonotype was observed a handful of times. This chain uses TRBV12-3 or TRBV12-4 with TRBJ1-2; D gene unclear. With 2 bases removed from V and 4 bases from J, the gap between germline ends came to 11 bases. This CDR3 has 14 residues. CDR3 in amino acids: CASSLKRGSYGYTF. CDR3 nucleotide sequence: TGTGCCAGCAGTTTAAAGCGGGGTAGCTATGGCTACACCTTC.

The chain carries TRBV5-5 and TRBJ1-3; tentatively, D is TRBD1 (5 bases). This CDR3 spans 14 amino acids. Trimming took 4 bases from V and 2 from J, leaving 10 bases between them. The germline gives CDR1 SGHKS, CDR2 YYEKEE (reference sequence). The CDR3 sequence: CASSVGGAGNTIYF. The CDR3 coding sequence is TGTGCCAGCAGCGTGGGGGGTGCTGGAAACACCATATATTTT. The variable domain in full, completed from reference TRBV5-5 and TRBJ1-3, reads DAGVTQSPTHLIKTRGQQVTLRCSPISGHKSVSWYQQVLGQGPQFIFQYYEKEERGRGNFPDRFSARQFPNYSSELNVNALLLGDSALYLCASSVGGAGNTIYFGEGSWLTVV.

This clonotype was seen only a few times. In nucleotides, the CDR3 is TGTGCTCCCCATGGCGGGGGACTGCCAGTCTACGAGCAGTACTTC. This codes for CAPHGGGLPVYEQYF. V is TRBV7-7 and J is TRBJ2-7, with 7 bases aligning to TRBD2. The CDR3 runs 15 residues. Germline CDR1 SSHAT, CDR2 FNYEAQ (reference sequence). The variable domain in full, completed from reference TRBV7-7 and TRBJ2-7, reads GAGVSQSPRYKVTKRGQDVTLRCDPISSHATLYWYQQALGQGPEFLTYFNYEAQPDKSGLPSDRFSAERPEGSISTLTIQRTEQRDSAMYRCAPHGGGLPVYEQYFGPGTRLTVT.

This clonotype has only a few counts. The chain combines TRBV7-6 with TRBJ1-6, with D tentatively TRBD1 (6 bases). Germline CDR1 is SGHVS and CDR2 is FNYEAQ. Trimming took 10 bases from V and 7 from J, leaving 11 bases between them. The CDR3 loop spans 12 amino acids. CDR3 coding DNA: TGTGCCACCGCAGGGGTGAATTCACCCCTCCACTTT. Translation: CATAGVNSPLHF. Together with reference TRBV7-6 and TRBJ1-6, the CDR3 gives the full variable domain: GAGVSQSPRYKVTKRGQDVALRCDPISGHVSLYWYRQALGQGPEFLTYFNYEAQQDKSGLPNDRFSAERPEGSISTLTIQRTEQRDSAMYRCATAGVNSPLHFGNGTRLTVT.

As DNA, the CDR3 is TGTGCCAGCTTACGGGGGGGCCTAGATACGCAGTATTTT. Translated: CASLRGGLDTQYF. The chain links TRBV6-2 or TRBV6-3 to TRBJ2-3, with 8 bases matching TRBD2. The germline V gene has CDR1 MNHEY and CDR2 SVGEGT. Trimming at V came to 8 bases and at J to 5 bases, leaving 6 bases not matched to a gene. The CDR3 totals 13 residues.

This clonotype was seen more than once but under ten times. V gene TRBV6-2 or TRBV6-3 combines with J gene TRBJ1-5; D may be TRBD1 (6 bases). Looked up from germline, CDR1 is MNHEY and CDR2 is SVGEGT. This CDR3 contains 15 residues. The V gene lost 6 bases and the J gene lost 2 bases, with 14 bases spanning the gap. DNA of the CDR3: TGTGCCAGCAGACCCGGGGGGGGGCGCAATCAGCCCCAGCATTTT. It codes for CASRPGGGRNQPQHF.

V usage is TRBV20-1 and J usage is TRBJ2-1; 8 bases agree with TRBD1. Germline lookup yields CDR1 DFQATT and CDR2 SNEGSKA (reference sequence). V trimming: 5 bases; J trimming: 3 bases; junction bases outside the gene matches: 9. The CDR3 has 15 residues. CDR3 sequence (DNA): TGCAGTGCTCCGGACAGGGCGGTTAACTACAATGAGCAGTTCTTC. It codes for CSAPDRAVNYNEQFF.

This clonotype has only a few counts. This sequence joins TRBV12-3 or TRBV12-4 and TRBJ2-5; D may be TRBD2 (5 bases). The CDR3 has 14 amino acids. Trimming stripped 0 bases from V and 5 bases from J, with 10 bases between. The chain's CDR3 is CASSLAGAPETQYF. Here the CDR3 DNA reads TGTGCCAGCAGTTTAGCGGGAGCCCCCGAGACCCAGTACTTC.

This clonotype turned up a few times. The rearrangement joins TRBV10-3 to TRBJ1-2; possibly TRBD1 for D (5 bases). This CDR3 region has 13 residues. V was trimmed by 6 bases and J by 3 bases, leaving 11 bases between them. Per the germline V gene, CDR1 is ENHRY and CDR2 is SYGVKD. CDR3 bases: TGTGCCATCAGCGCAGACAGAGACTATGGCTACACCTTC. It codes for CAISADRDYGYTF.

This clonotype has ten or more counts. The chain joins TRBV12-3 or TRBV12-4 to TRBJ2-3; 7 bases fit TRBD2. The V gene end was trimmed by 2 bases and the J gene end by 0 bases; junction bases not matched to a gene: 8. The CDR3 is 17 residues long. CDR3 protein: CASSLSVLAGSTDTQYF. The CDR3 nucleotides are TGTGCCAGCAGTTTATCGGTGTTAGCGGGTAGCACAGATACGCAGTATTTT.

A note on this clonotype: A read error may be the cause here, since a much bigger clone is one base away. CDR3 coding DNA: TGCGCCAGCAGCGGAGCGGCAGGGCCAAATGAGCAGTTCTTC. Residues: CASSGAAGPNEQFF. The genes are TRBV5-1 and TRBJ2-1; D possibly matches TRBD1 or TRBD2 (5 bases each). The CDR3 is 14 amino acids. Trimming removed 4 bases from V and 7 bases from J, with 15 bases in between. CDR1 is SGHRS and CDR2 is YFSETQ in the germline V gene.

The chain combines TRBV19 with TRBJ2-7; TRBD1 matches at 9 bases. CDR1 and CDR2 from the germline V gene are LNHDA and SQIVND (reference sequence). The V gene end was trimmed by 5 bases and the J gene end by 2 bases; junction bases not matched to a gene: 4. The CDR3 sequence is 14 residues long. Written as DNA, the CDR3 is TGTGCCAGTAGTCTACAGGGGGCTGCCTACGAGCAGTACTTC. It is translated as CASSLQGAAYEQYF.

The chain combines TRBV4-1 with TRBJ2-3, with 9 positions matching TRBD2. J gave up 8 bases and V 5 bases, and 8 bases lay outside the gene matches. The CDR3 totals 14 residues. The germline CDR1 and CDR2 sequences are MGHRA and YSYEKL. The CDR3 protein is CASSEASGKVTQYF. The CDR3, as DNA: TGCGCCAGCAGCGAGGCTAGCGGGAAGGTTACGCAGTATTTT.

The chain recombines TRBV7-9 with TRBJ2-2, with D perhaps matching TRBD1 (6 bases). V lost 5 bases to trimming and J lost 4 bases, with 11 bases between them. This CDR3 comprises 14 residues. Germline values: CDR1 SEHNR, CDR2 FQNEAQ (reference sequence). CDR3 sequence (DNA): TGTGCCAGCAGCCCACCCAGGGGCACCGGGGAGCTGTTTTTT. Amino acid sequence: CASSPPRGTGELFF.

In its sample, this clonotype was seen a few times. The J gene is TRBJ2-7, the V gene TRBV10-3, with 11 bases matching TRBD1. This CDR3 contains 16 residues. CDR1 and CDR2 from the germline V gene are ENHRY and SYGVKD. V trimming: 2 bases; J trimming: 6 bases; junction bases outside the gene matches: 9. The CDR3 sequence is CAISEISSGTGGEQYF. CDR3 sequence (DNA): TGTGCCATCAGTGAGATAAGCAGCGGGACAGGGGGCGAGCAGTACTTC.

In this sample, this clonotype turned up a few times. This rearrangement joins TRBV29-1 to TRBJ1-4, with TRBD1 identical over 10 bases. V shed 6 bases, J shed 8 bases, and the junction held 9 bases outside the gene matches. Germline CDR1 and CDR2: SQVTM and ANQGSEA. CDR3 length: 14 residues. For the CDR3, the DNA is TGCAGCGTACGCCTGGGACAGGGGATCGAAAAACTGTTTTTT. It codes for CSVRLGQGIEKLFF.

The V and J genes are TRBV25-1 and TRBJ1-6; possibly TRBD1 for D (5 bases). The CDR3 has 12 amino acids. With 5 bases removed from V and 10 bases from J, the gap between germline ends came to 9 bases. From germline, CDR1 is MGHDK and CDR2 SYGVNS. CDR3 amino acids: CASSWGESPLHF. CDR3 DNA: TGTGCCAGCAGTTGGGGGGAGTCACCCCTCCACTTT.

The CDR3 loop reads CASSPDRDRPYEQYF. The CDR3 DNA sequence: TGCGCCAGCAGCCCAGACCGGGACAGACCCTACGAGCAGTACTTC. J is TRBJ2-7 and V is TRBV5-1, with 7 bases aligning to TRBD1. J gave up 2 bases and V 4 bases, and 9 bases lay outside the gene matches. There are 15 residues in the CDR3. CDR1 and CDR2 (germline): SGHRS, YFSETQ.

The chain carries TRBV7-2 and TRBJ2-7; 12 bases fit TRBD2. Losses at the gene ends were 5 bases for V and 0 bases for J; bases not matched to a gene: 5. CDR1 and CDR2 from the germline V gene are SGHTA and FQGNSA. The CDR3 has 16 residues. The CDR3 sequence: CASSPQTSGSSYEQYF. CDR3 nucleotides: TGTGCCAGCAGCCCACAGACTAGCGGGAGCTCCTACGAGCAGTACTTC.

This clonotype was counted ten times or more. The chain's CDR3 is CAWSVRDNEQFF. In nucleotides, the CDR3 is TGTGCCTGGAGTGTTAGGGACAATGAGCAGTTCTTC. The chain links TRBV30 to TRBJ2-1; D is ambiguous. Between the trimmed V and J ends, which lost 0 bases and 5 bases, there was a span of 5 bases. CDR1 and CDR2 from the germline V gene are GTSNPN and SVGIG (reference sequence). The CDR3 length is 12 residues.

The CDR3 nucleotides read TGTGCCAGCAGCCAAGTGGCTGGGATGAACACTGAAGCTTTCTTT. It is translated as CASSQVAGMNTEAFF. V usage is TRBV3-1 and J usage is TRBJ1-1, with D unclear. The germline V gene has CDR1 LGHDT and CDR2 YNNKEL (reference sequence). The ends were cut back, 1 base at V and 0 bases at J, with 9 bases in the middle. There are 15 residues in the CDR3.

This clonotype was counted at least ten times. The chain has TRBV14 and TRBJ2-3; TRBD2 matches at 13 bases. Germline assignment: CDR1 SGHDN and CDR2 FVKESK. The V and J ends lost 0 bases and 2 bases, in that order; junction bases with no gene match: 8. The CDR3 runs to 19 residues. Here the CDR3 DNA reads TGTGCCAGCAGCCAAGATCGTTGGACTAGCGGGGGCCACACAGATACGCAGTATTTT. Translating gives CASSQDRWTSGGHTDTQYF.

In its sample, this clonotype was seen a few times. The chain employs TRBV29-1 and TRBJ2-3, with D tentatively TRBD2 (7 bases). The CDR3 has 15 amino acids. The germline gives CDR1 SQVTM, CDR2 ANQGSEA. V lost 7 bases and J 0 bases, leaving 17 bases between the germline ends. The CDR3: CSAAPGGTSTDTQYF. CDR3 coding DNA: TGCAGCGCGGCCCCGGGGGGCACTAGCACAGATACGCAGTATTTT.